This section outlines one T cell receptor (beta chain) sequence together with its context. Germline CDR1 SGHNT, CDR2 YYREEE (reference sequence). The CDR3 is 17 amino acids. V lost 0 bases to trimming and J lost 7 bases, with 17 bases between them. This specimen belongs to a study of blood T cell repertoires in COVID-19. Generated by immunoSEQ multiplex PCR, the TCRdb table keeps only in-frame clones and is missing some. The table shows 80,000 to 100,000 clones, with about 91% occurring only once. Sequenced material: peripheral blood. The receptor was isolated from a human donor with active COVID-19. The donor label of this sample is uncertain. The chain is built from TRBV5-4 and TRBJ1-6; a weak D match, TRBD1 (5 bases). CDR3 sequence: CASSLESPRGRNSPLHF. Written as DNA, the CDR3 is TGTGCCAGCAGCTTGGAATCCCCCCGGGGGAGAAATTCACCCCTCCACTTT. Supplemented by reference TRBV5-4 and TRBJ1-6, the full variable domain reads ETGVTQSPTHLIKTRGQQVTLRCSSQSGHNTVSWYQQALGQGPQFIFQYYREEENGRGNFPPRFSGLQFPNYSSELNVNALELDDSALYLCASSLESPRGRNSPLHFGNGTRLTVT.